A selection of T cell receptor beta chains follows, all from one sample in a study of cytomegalovirus exposure and HLA in healthy donors. This table comes from immunoSEQ multiplex PCR, and its TCRdb copy is limited to in-frame clones, with some not included. The data contain some 200,000 clones, 55% to 75% of them singletons. The sequenced material came from PBMCs. The source is a man aged 35 to 55 in good health and CMV-seropositive. Both conserved end residues are trimmed from each CDR3. The D gene is left open where the match is weak. Clone size appears in some rows only: once, few, many, or a class for an expanded clone.

v_gene: TRBV7-9; abundance: -; d_gene: TRBD2; CDR3aa: ASSSGLVRGELF
v_gene: TRBV28; abundance: once; d_gene: TRBD1; CDR3aa: ASSFSSTGGQPQH
v_gene: TRBV5-6; abundance: once; d_gene: -; CDR3aa: ASSYGGSDTQY
v_gene: TRBV10-3; abundance: few; d_gene: TRBD1; CDR3aa: AISESGQGLREKLF
v_gene: TRBV5-4; abundance: -; d_gene: -; CDR3aa: ASSLDRSGPLH
v_gene: TRBV14; abundance: -; d_gene: TRBD2; CDR3aa: ASSQGRRGAYNEQF
v_gene: TRBV10-2; abundance: -; d_gene: TRBD1; CDR3aa: ASSETGVLDQPQH
v_gene: TRBV9; abundance: -; d_gene: -; CDR3aa: ASSVAGSYEQY
v_gene: TRBV7-9; abundance: few; d_gene: -; CDR3aa: ASSLDRVGIGYT
v_gene: TRBV7-8; abundance: -; d_gene: TRBD2; CDR3aa: ASSSRPAGTYNEQF
v_gene: TRBV13; abundance: -; d_gene: TRBD1; CDR3aa: ASSSSTDRGNQPQH
v_gene: TRBV2; abundance: -; d_gene: TRBD2; CDR3aa: ASSLSGTSHDTQY
v_gene: TRBV2; abundance: -; d_gene: TRBD1; CDR3aa: ASRWGQGSENTEAF
v_gene: TRBV18; abundance: once; d_gene: TRBD1; CDR3aa: ASSPGQGRGTDTQY
v_gene: TRBV4-2; abundance: -; d_gene: TRBD2; CDR3aa: ASSQAGGPVLETQY
v_gene: TRBV7-9; abundance: -; d_gene: TRBD1; CDR3aa: ASSLGDRGHGEQF
v_gene: TRBV29-1; abundance: -; d_gene: -; CDR3aa: SVDQGGGY
v_gene: TRBV5-6; abundance: few; d_gene: TRBD1; CDR3aa: ASSLAGQGDEQF
v_gene: TRBV7-9; abundance: -; d_gene: -; CDR3aa: SSSLTTGKGEKLF
v_gene: TRBV19; abundance: few; d_gene: -; CDR3aa: ASREGANLVYGYT
v_gene: TRBV5-4; abundance: -; d_gene: -; CDR3aa: ASSLEGRRQGGETQY
v_gene: TRBV18; abundance: -; d_gene: TRBD1; CDR3aa: ASSPQVNRGHGYT
v_gene: TRBV19; abundance: -; d_gene: -; CDR3aa: ASSRSLDTEAF
v_gene: TRBV4-1; abundance: -; d_gene: TRBD1; CDR3aa: ASSPPGTAVYGYT
v_gene: TRBV29-1; abundance: few; d_gene: TRBD1; CDR3aa: SVYRGLNEQY
v_gene: TRBV7-2; abundance: -; d_gene: TRBD2; CDR3aa: ASSFNGLAGSDTQY
v_gene: TRBV6-6; abundance: -; d_gene: -; CDR3aa: ASSYAGNTEAF
v_gene: TRBV5-6; abundance: -; d_gene: -; CDR3aa: ASSLGGGGTDTQY
v_gene: TRBV5-1; abundance: -; d_gene: -; CDR3aa: ASSLGGSMSSNTGELF
v_gene: TRBV5-1; abundance: -; d_gene: -; CDR3aa: ASSLLQGEDGYT